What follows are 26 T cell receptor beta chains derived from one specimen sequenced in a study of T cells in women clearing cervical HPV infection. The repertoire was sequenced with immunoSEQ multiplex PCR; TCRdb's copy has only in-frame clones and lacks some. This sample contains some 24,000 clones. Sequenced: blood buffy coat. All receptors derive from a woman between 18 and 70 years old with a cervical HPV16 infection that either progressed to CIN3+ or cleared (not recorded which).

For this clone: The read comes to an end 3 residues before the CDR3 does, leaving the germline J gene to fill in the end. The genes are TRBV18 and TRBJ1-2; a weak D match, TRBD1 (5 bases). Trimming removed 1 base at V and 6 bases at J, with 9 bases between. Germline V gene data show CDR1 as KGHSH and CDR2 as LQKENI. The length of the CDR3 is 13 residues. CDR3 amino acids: CASSPRQWNGYTF. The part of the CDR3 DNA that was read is TGTGCCAGCTCACCACGACAGTGGAATGGC.

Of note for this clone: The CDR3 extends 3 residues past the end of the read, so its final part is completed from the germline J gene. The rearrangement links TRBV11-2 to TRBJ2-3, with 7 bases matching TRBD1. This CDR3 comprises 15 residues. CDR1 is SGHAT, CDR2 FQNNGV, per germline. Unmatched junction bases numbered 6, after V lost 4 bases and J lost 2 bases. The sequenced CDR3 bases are TGTGCCAGCAGCTACGGACAGGTTACCACAGATACG. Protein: CASSYGQVTTDT. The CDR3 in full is CASSYGQVTTDTQYF.

CDR3 bases read: TGTGCCAGCAGCTTAGGCGGGTCCCGCTCCTACGAG. Amino acids: CASSLGGSRSYE. The whole CDR3 reads CASSLGGSRSYEQYF. The chain is built from TRBV7-9 and TRBJ2-7; possible D gene TRBD2, 5 bases. The observed sequence ends 3 residues before the CDR3 terminus, with the missing tail filled in from the germline J gene. The CDR3 spans 15 residues. Germline loops: CDR1 SEHNR, CDR2 FQNEAQ (reference sequence). Trimming shortened V by 1 base and J by 0 bases, and 10 bases separated the two germline ends.

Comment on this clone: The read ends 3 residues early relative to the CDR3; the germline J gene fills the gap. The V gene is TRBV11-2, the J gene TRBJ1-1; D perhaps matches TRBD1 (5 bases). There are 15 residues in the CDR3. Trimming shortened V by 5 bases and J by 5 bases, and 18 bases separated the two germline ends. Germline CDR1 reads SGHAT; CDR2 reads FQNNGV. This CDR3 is CASSPLGRVGTEAFF. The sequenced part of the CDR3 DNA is TGTGCCAGCAGCCCCCTTGGCAGGGTGGGGACTGAA.

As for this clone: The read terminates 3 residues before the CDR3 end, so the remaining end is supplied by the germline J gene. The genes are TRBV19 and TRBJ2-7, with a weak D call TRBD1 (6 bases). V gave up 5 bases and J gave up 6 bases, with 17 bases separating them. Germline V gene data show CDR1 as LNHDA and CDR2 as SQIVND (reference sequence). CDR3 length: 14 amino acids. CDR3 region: CASSLGTWGSEQYF. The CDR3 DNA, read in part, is TGTGCCAGTAGTCTCGGGACATGGGGCTCCGAG.

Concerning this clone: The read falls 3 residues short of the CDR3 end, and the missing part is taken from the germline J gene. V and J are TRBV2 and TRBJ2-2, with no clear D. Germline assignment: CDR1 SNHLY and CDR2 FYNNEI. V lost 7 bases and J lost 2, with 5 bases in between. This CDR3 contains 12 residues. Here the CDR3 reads CASISNTGELFF. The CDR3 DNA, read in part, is TGTGCCAGCATTTCTAACACCGGGGAG. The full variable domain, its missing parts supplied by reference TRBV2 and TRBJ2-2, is EPEVTQTPSHQVTQMGQEVILRCVPISNHLYFYWYRQILGQKVEFLVSFYNNEISEKSEIFDDQFSVERPDGSNFTLKIRSTKLEDSAMYFCASISNTGELFFGEGSRLTVL.

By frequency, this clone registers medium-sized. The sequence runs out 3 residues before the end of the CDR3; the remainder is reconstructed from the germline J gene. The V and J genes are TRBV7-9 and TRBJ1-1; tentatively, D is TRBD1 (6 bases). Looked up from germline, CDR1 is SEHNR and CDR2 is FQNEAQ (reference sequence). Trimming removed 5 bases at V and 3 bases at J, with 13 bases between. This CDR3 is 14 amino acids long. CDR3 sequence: CASSPGQRYTEAFF. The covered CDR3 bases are TGTGCCAGCAGCCCAGGACAGAGATACACTGAA. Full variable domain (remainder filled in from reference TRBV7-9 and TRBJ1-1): DTGVSQNPRHKITKRGQNVTFRCDPISEHNRLYWYRQTLGQGPEFLTYFQNEAQLEKSRLLSDRFSAERPKGSFSTLEIQRTEQGDSAMYLCASSPGQRYTEAFFGQGTRLTVV.

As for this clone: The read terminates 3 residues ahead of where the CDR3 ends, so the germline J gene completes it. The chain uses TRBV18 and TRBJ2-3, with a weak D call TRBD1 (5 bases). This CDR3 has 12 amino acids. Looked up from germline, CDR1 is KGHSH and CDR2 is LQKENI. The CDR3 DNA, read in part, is TGTGCCAGCTCTGGGGCACAAGAGACG. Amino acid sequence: CASSGAQET. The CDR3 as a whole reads CASSGAQETQYF.

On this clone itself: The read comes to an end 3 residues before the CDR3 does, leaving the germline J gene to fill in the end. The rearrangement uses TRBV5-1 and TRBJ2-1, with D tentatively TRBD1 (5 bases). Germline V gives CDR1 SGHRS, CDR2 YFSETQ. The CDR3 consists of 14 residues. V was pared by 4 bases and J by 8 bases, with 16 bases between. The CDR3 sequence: CASSPDMSRDEQFF. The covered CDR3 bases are TGCGCCAGCAGCCCGGACATGAGTAGGGATGAG.

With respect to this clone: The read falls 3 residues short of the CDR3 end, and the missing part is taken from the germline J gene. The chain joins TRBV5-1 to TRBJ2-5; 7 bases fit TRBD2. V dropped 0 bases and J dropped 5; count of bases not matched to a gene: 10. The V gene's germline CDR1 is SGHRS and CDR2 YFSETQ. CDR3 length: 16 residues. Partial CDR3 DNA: TGCGCCAGCAGCTTGGCCGGGGGAGGGCCAGGGGAGACC. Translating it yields CASSLAGGGPGET. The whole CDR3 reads CASSLAGGGPGETQYF.

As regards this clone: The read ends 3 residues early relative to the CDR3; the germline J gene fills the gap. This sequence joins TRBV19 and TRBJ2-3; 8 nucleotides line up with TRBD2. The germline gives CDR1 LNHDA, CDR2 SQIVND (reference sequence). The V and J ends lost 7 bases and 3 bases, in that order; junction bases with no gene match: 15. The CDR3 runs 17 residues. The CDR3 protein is CASNGNRAAGETDTQYF. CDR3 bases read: TGTGCCAGTAATGGTAATCGAGCAGCGGGAGAGACAGATACG.

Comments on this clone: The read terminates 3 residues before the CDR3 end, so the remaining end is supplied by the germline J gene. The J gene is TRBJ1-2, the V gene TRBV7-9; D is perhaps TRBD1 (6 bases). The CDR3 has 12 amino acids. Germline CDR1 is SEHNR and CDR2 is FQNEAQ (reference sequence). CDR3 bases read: TGTGCCAGCAGCCAAGACAGGAATGAC. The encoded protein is CASSQDRND. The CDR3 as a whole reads CASSQDRNDYTF.

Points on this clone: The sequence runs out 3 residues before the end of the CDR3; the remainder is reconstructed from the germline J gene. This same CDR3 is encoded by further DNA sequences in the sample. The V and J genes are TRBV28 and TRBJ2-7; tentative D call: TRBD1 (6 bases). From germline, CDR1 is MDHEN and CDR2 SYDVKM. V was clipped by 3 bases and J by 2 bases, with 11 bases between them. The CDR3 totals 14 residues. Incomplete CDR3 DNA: TGTGCCAGCAGTTTCGTGACAGGTGCCTACGAG. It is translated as CASSFVTGAYE. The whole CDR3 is CASSFVTGAYEQYF.

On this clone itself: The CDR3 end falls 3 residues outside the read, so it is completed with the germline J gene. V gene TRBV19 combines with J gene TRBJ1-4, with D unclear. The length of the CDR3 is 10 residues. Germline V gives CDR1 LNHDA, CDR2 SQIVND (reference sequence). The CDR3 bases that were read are TGTGCCAGTAGCCATACTAAA. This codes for CASSHTK. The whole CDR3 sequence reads CASSHTKLFF.

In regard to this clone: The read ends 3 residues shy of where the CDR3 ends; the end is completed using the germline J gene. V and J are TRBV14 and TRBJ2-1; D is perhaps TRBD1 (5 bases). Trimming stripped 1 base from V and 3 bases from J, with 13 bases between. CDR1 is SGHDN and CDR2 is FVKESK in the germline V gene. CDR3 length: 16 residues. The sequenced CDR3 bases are TGTGCCAGCAGCCAAGTCGCAGGGAACCTCTACAATGAG. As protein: CASSQVAGNLYNE. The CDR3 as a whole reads CASSQVAGNLYNEQFF.

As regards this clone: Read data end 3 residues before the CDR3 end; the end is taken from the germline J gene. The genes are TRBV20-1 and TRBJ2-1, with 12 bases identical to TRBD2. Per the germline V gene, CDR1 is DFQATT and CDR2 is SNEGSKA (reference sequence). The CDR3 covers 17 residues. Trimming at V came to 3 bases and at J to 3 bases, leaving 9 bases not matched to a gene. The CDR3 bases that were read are TGCAGTGCTAGTAGGCTAGCGGGAGGGCCGTACTACAATGAG. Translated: CSASRLAGGPYYNE. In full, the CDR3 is CSASRLAGGPYYNEQFF.

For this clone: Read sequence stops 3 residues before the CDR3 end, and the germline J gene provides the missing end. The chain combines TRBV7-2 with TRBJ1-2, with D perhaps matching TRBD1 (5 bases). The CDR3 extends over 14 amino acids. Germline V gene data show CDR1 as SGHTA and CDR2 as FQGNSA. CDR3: CASSYLAGGGDYTF. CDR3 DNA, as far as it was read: TGTGCCAGCAGCTATCTAGCGGGAGGAGGGGAC.

This CDR3 reads CASSLVEAVGLAYNDYTF. CDR3 bases read: TGTGCCAGCAGCTTAGTGGAGGCTGTTGGACTAGCTTACAATGAC. The chain has TRBV7-6 and TRBJ1-2; D is uncertain. Read data end 3 residues before the CDR3 end; the end is taken from the germline J gene. The V gene's germline CDR1 is SGHVS and CDR2 FNYEAQ. The CDR3 consists of 18 residues.

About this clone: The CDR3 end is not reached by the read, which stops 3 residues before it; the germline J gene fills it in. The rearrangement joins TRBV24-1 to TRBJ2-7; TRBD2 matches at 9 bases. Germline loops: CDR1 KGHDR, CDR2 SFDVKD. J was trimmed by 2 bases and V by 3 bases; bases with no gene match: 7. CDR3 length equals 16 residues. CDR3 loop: CATSDGLAGKPYEQYF. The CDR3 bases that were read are TGTGCCACCAGTGATGGCCTAGCGGGGAAACCCTACGAG.

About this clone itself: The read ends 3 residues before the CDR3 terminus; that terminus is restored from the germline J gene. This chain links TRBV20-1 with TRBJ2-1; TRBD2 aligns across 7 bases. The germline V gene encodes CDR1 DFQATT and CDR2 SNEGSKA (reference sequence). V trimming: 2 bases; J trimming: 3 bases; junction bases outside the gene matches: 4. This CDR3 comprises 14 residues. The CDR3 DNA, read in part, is TGCAGTGCTAGACTGCCGGGGGGCTACAATGAG. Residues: CSARLPGGYNE. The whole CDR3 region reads CSARLPGGYNEQFF.

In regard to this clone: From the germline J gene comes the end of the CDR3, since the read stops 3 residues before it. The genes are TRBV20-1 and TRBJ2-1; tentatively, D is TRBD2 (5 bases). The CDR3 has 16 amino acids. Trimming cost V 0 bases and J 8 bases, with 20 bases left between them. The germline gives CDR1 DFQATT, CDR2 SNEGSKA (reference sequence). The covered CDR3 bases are TGCAGTGCTAGAGATTTCTCGCGGGCGGGCACCGATGAG. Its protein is CSARDFSRAGTDE. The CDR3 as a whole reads CSARDFSRAGTDEQFF.

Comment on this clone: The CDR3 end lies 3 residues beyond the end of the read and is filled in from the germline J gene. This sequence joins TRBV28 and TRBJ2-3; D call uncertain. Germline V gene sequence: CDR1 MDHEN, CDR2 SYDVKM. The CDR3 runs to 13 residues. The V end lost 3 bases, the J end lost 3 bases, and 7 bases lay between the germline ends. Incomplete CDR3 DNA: TGTGCCAGCAGTTTTACAGTAACAGATACG. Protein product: CASSFTVTDT. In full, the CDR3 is CASSFTVTDTQYF.

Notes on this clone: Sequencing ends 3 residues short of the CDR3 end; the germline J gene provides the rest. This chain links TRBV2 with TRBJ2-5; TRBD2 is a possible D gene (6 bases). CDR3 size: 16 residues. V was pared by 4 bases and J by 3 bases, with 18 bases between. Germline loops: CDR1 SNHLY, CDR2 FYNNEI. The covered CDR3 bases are TGTGCCAGCAGTGGACTTTACGGGAGCGGTGAAGAGACC. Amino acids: CASSGLYGSGEET. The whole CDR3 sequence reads CASSGLYGSGEETQYF.

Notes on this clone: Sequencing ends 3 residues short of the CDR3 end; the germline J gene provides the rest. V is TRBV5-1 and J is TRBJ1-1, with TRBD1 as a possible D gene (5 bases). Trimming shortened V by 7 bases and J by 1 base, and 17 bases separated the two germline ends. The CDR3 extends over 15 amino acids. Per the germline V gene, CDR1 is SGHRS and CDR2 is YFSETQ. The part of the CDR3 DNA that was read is TGCGCCAGCCATATTGGGGACTTCGCGAACACTGAA. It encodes CASHIGDFANTE. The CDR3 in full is CASHIGDFANTEAFF.

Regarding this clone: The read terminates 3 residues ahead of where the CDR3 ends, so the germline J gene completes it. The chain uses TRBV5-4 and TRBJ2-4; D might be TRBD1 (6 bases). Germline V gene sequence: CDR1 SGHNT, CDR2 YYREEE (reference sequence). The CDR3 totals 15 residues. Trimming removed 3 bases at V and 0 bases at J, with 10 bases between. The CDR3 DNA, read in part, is TGTGCCAGCAGCTCTAGCAGGGGAGCCAAAAACATT. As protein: CASSSSRGAKNI. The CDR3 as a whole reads CASSSSRGAKNIQYF.

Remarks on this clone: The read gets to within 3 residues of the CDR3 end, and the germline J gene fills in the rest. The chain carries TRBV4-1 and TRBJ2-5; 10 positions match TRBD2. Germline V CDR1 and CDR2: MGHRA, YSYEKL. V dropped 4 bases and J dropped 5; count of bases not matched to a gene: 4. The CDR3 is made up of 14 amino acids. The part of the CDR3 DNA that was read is TGCGCCAGCAGCCTGCTAGCGGGAGTTGAGACC. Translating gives CASSLLAGVET. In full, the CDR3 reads CASSLLAGVETQYF.